One sample yielded the 3 T cell receptor beta chains listed below, sequenced in a study of blood T cell repertoires in COVID-19. Libraries were prepared by immunoSEQ multiplex PCR; TCRdb keeps only in-frame clonotypes and omits some of them. This sample has hundreds of thousands of clones, with 80% to 90% found just once. The sequenced sample was peripheral blood. These TCRs come from a woman of 80 years or more with active or convalescent COVID-19.

The rearrangement joins TRBV6-2 or TRBV6-3 to TRBJ1-2, with no clear D. Between the trimmed V and J ends, which lost 6 bases and 8 bases, there was a span of 7 bases. The germline CDR1 and CDR2 sequences are MNHEY and SVGEGT. The CDR3 is 10 amino acids. CDR3 bases: TGTGCCAGCAGCTCCGGGGGCTACACCTTC. Its translation is CASSSGGYTF.

The chain uses TRBV5-1 and TRBJ2-7; possible D gene TRBD2, 5 bases. Germline values: CDR1 SGHRS, CDR2 YFSETQ. Trimming cost V 6 bases and J 2 bases, with 15 bases left between them. The length of the CDR3 is 14 residues. CDR3 amino acids: CASTQTTTAYEQYF. CDR3 sequence (DNA): TGCGCCAGCACCCAGACTACTACGGCCTACGAGCAGTACTTC.

The J gene is TRBJ1-5, the V gene TRBV28, with a possible D match to TRBD1 (5 bases). The CDR3 spans 16 residues. The germline gives CDR1 MDHEN, CDR2 SYDVKM. Trimming took off 7 bases at V and 3 bases at J, with 19 bases between the two ends. Written as DNA, the CDR3 is TGTGCCAGCACTAACCTTTTGGGGGGTATCAATCAGCCCCAGCATTTT. It codes for CASTNLLGGINQPQHF.